This TCR beta chain stems from a study of CXCR3-negative and CXCR3-positive naive CD8 T cells. 5' RACE that incorporated UMI labels was used to prepare the TRB cDNA libraries. TCRdb reprocessed the 5' RACE reads, keeping one entry per CDR3 protein, no DNA. The listing records 120,000 to 150,000 distinct CDR3 sequences. Study-wide results and caveats: In both naive subsets diversity was comparably high, whereas memory CD8+ cells showed much lower diversity. More hydrophobic TRB CDR3s were found in CXCR3-positive naive cells than in CXCR3-negative naive cells.

Germline V gene sequence: CDR1 MDHEN, CDR2 SYDVKM. This CDR3 is built from 15 residues. A CD45RO-CCR7+CD27+CD95- phenotype identified naive CD8+ T cells. Remarks on this clonotype: No antigen is known for it.

This chain links TRBV28 with TRBJ2-3; TCRdb designates TRBD1, a call that cannot be tested without DNA. The origin of this receptor is a human donor in good health. Some clones in this sample may be carry-over from other donors' samples. The sequenced sample was naive CXCR3+ CD8+ T cells from blood. Described subset: CD45RO-CCR7+CD27+CD95- naive CD8+ T cells expressing CXCR3 (TNR3+). CDR3 amino acids: CASSPRGSRADTQYF.